The next 9 T cell receptor beta chains were all read from a single sample in a study of blood T cells in healthy people across ages. The second PCR ran roughly 6 to 11 cycles with a sample-barcoded 5' primer and J-beta primers. MiXCR, run by TCRdb on the 5' RACE reads, gives a single entry per CDR3 protein. The profile shows about 680,000 distinct CDR3 sequences, around half of them singletons. The sequenced material came from blood. The receptors shown here come from a woman aged 55-69 years in good health.

The gene calls are TRBV20-1 and TRBJ2-1; 9 bases map to TRBD2. Per the germline V gene, CDR1 is DFQATT and CDR2 is SNEGSKA (reference sequence). V shed 0 bases and J 0 bases; nucleotides not matched to a gene: 3. CDR3 size: 16 residues. CDR3 region: CSAREGSGSSYNEQFF. The CDR3 DNA is TGCAGTGCTAGAGAGGGTAGCGGGAGCTCCTACAATGAGCAGTTCTTC.

Here the CDR3 DNA reads TGTGCCAGCAGCGTAAGGGGAGGGGTGAGCGGCTACACCTTC. Its protein is CASSVRGGVSGYTF. The chain couples TRBV9 to TRBJ1-2; TRBD1 might be the D (5 bases). Deletions cut 1 base from V and 8 bases from J, with 15 bases between. Germline CDR1 is SGDLS and CDR2 is YYNGEE. CDR3 length: 14 amino acids.

CDR3 nucleotides: TGCAGTGCTCCGGACAGGGACCACGAGCAGTACTTC. Protein: CSAPDRDHEQYF. The chain combines TRBV20-1 with TRBJ2-7, with 8 bases matching TRBD1. V lost 5 bases to trimming and J lost 5 bases; unmatched junction nucleotides: 5. This CDR3 has 12 amino acids. Germline V gene data show CDR1 as DFQATT and CDR2 as SNEGSKA (reference sequence).

This clonotype has more than one count but fewer than ten. The genes are TRBV7-2 and TRBJ2-3; D remains ambiguous. The CDR3 is 12 amino acids. Trimming left V 6 bases short and J 2 bases short, with 6 bases between. Germline lookup yields CDR1 SGHTA and CDR2 FQGNSA. The CDR3 sequence: CASRYNTDTQYF. CDR3 coding DNA: TGTGCCAGCAGGTATAACACAGATACGCAGTATTTT.

In its sample, this clonotype was seen a few times. The J gene is TRBJ1-2, the V gene TRBV10-3, with 7 bases identical to TRBD1. V lost 11 bases and J lost 5; bases outside the gene matches: 11. The CDR3 runs to 13 residues. Germline assignment: CDR1 ENHRY and CDR2 SYGVKD. DNA for the CDR3: TGTGCCGGCTGGGCGGGACAGATGTATGGCTACACCTTC. This sequence encodes CAGWAGQMYGYTF.

The chain is built from TRBV7-9 and TRBJ1-1; tentatively, D is TRBD1 (6 bases). The germline gives CDR1 SEHNR, CDR2 FQNEAQ (reference sequence). Trimming took off 5 bases at V and 11 bases at J, with 12 bases between the two ends. CDR3 length: 11 residues. CDR3 in DNA: TGTGCCAGCAGCGTAACAGGGCCGGCTTTCTTT. It specifies CASSVTGPAFF.

This clonotype was counted a few times. V is TRBV20-1 and J is TRBJ2-1; D call uncertain. The germline gives CDR1 DFQATT, CDR2 SNEGSKA (reference sequence). V dropped 1 base and J dropped 8 bases, with 21 bases sitting between them. The CDR3 runs 16 residues. The CDR3 loop reads CSARVSQRLRMYEQFF. The CDR3 DNA is TGCAGTGCTAGAGTGAGCCAGAGGTTACGGATGTATGAGCAGTTCTTC.

The sample holds a few counts of this clonotype. The chain employs TRBV7-2 and TRBJ2-5; TRBD1 matches 7 bases. This CDR3 comprises 16 residues. Trimming at V came to 1 base and at J to 5 bases, leaving 10 bases not matched to a gene. Germline V gene sequence: CDR1 SGHTA, CDR2 FQGNSA. The CDR3 loop is CASSLVRGRSVETQYF. DNA for the CDR3: TGTGCCAGCAGCTTAGTAAGGGGGCGAAGCGTGGAGACCCAGTACTTC.

This clonotype was found a few times. The rearrangement joins TRBV20-1 to TRBJ2-3, with 12 nucleotides matching TRBD2. Germline CDR1 and CDR2: DFQATT and SNEGSKA (reference sequence). This CDR3 region has 14 residues. The trim removed 6 bases at V and 5 bases at J, leaving 6 bases unmatched. Here the CDR3 reads CSAKGLAGLDTQYF. The CDR3 nucleotides read TGCAGTGCCAAGGGACTAGCGGGTTTAGATACGCAGTATTTT.